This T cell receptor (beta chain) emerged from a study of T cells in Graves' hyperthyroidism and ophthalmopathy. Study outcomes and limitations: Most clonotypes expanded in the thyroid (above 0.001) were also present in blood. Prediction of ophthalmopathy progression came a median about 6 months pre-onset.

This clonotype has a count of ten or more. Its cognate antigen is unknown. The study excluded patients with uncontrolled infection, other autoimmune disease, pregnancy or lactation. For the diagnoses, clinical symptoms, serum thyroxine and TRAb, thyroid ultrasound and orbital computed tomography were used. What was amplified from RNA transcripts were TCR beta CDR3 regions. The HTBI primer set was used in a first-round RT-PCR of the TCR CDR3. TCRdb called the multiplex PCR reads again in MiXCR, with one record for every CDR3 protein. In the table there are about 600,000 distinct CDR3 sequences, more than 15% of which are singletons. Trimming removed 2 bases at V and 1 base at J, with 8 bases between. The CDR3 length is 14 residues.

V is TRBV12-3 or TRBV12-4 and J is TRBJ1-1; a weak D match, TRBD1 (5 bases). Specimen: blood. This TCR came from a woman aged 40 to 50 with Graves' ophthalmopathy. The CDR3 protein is CASSLWGENTEAFF. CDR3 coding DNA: TGTGCCAGCAGTTTATGGGGGGAGAACACTGAAGCTTTCTTT.